The source of this TCR beta chain is a study of tumor-infiltrating lymphocytes in oesophageal squamous cell carcinoma (dated by TCRdb to the mid-2010s). The library was obtained by PCR. Sequencing instrument: Illumina HiSeq 2000. The public reads were quality trimmed at Q25 with fastp and then assembled into clones with MiXCR by TCRdb, keeping productive beta chains. Each record represents a unique CDR3 protein, reported with the most common genes and DNA among its rows. Present in this sample are almost 20,000 distinct CDR3 sequences, 40% to 50% of which were seen just once. The ten largest clones capture roughly 14% of the sample. With respect to this clonotype: Its antigen remains undetermined. Nothing much larger sits one base from this clone, and base qualities are not available.

Sequencing was done on a sample of normal esophageal tissue next to the tumor. This clonotype was sampled from a male donor with esophageal squamous cell carcinoma.

The CDR3 has the sequence CASSLGKGRRTDTQYF. The base sequence is TGTGCCAGCAGCTTAGGAAAGGGGAGGCGGACAGATACGCAGTACTTC. The chain is made from TRBV7-4 and TRBJ2-5, with the D gene tentatively TRBD1 or TRBD2, based on 6 matching bases in each. Sequences SGHVT (CDR1) and SQSDAQ (CDR2) are obtained from the germline V gene. The CDR3 covers 16 residues, taking in both the cysteine and the phenylalanine. Only the CDR3 DNA stays, 48 bases, in frame from base 1. Trimming removed 1 base from V and 11 bases from J, leaving 23 bases between the germline ends.